A single sample gave rise to the 32 T cell receptor beta chains below, sequenced in a study of T cell responses to AZD1222 COVID-19 vaccine. Using immunoSEQ multiplex PCR, the repertoire was profiled, and TCRdb retains in-frame clones only, with some absent. The table records about 120,000 clones, 88% of them present only once. The specimen was peripheral blood, collected on day 0 of AZD1222 vaccination. The receptor source for this set is an adult in good health.

CDR3 nucleotide sequence: TGCGCCAGCAGACAGGGGCCAACTAATGAAAAACTGTTTTTT. This sequence encodes CASRQGPTNEKLFF. The V and J genes are TRBV5-1 and TRBJ1-4; 7 bases match TRBD1. With V trimmed by 5 bases and J by 0 bases, 1 base remained unmatched. Germline CDR1 is SGHRS and CDR2 is YFSETQ. This CDR3 has 14 amino acids.

The DNA for the CDR3 is TGTGCCAGCAGCCCACTAGCCGGTGGTGAGCAGTACTTC. Translated, it gives CASSPLAGGEQYF. The genes are TRBV11-2 and TRBJ2-7; a possible D gene is TRBD2 (6 bases). CDR1 SGHAT and CDR2 FQNNGV come from the germline V gene. This CDR3 has 13 residues. Trimming pared 5 bases from V and 7 bases from J, leaving 15 bases between. Together with reference TRBV11-2 and TRBJ2-7, the CDR3 gives the full variable domain: EAGVAQSPRYKIIEKRQSVAFWCNPISGHATLYWYQQILGQGPKLLIQFQNNGVVDDSQLPKDRFSAERLKGVDSTLKIQPAKLEDSAVYLCASSPLAGGEQYFGPGTRLTVT.

The V call is TRBV29-1, the J call TRBJ2-7; 8 nucleotides line up with TRBD1. Germline CDR1 is SQVTM and CDR2 is ANQGSEA. The junction had 10 bases not matched to a gene; V was cut back by 0 bases and J by 12 bases. CDR3 length: 13 amino acids. CDR3 DNA sequence: TGCAGCGTTGAAGAGGGGGGACAGACAGGGGCGTACTTC. It yields the protein CSVEEGGQTGAYF.

In its sample, this clone was seen once. The chain employs TRBV28 and TRBJ1-6; 8 bases agree with TRBD1. This CDR3 is 15 amino acids long. V trimming: 8 bases; J trimming: 7 bases; junction bases outside the gene matches: 10. Germline loops: CDR1 MDHEN, CDR2 SYDVKM. CDR3 residues: CASLGDRKRNSPLHF. The DNA for the CDR3 is TGTGCCAGCCTGGGGGACAGGAAGAGGAATTCACCCCTCCACTTT. The full variable domain, rest sourced from reference TRBV28 and TRBJ1-6, is DVKVTQSSRYLVKRTGEKVFLECVQDMDHENMFWYRQDPGLGLRLIYFSYDVKMKEKGDIPEGYSVSREKKERFSLILESASTNQTSMYLCASLGDRKRNSPLHFGNGTRLTVT.

This sequence joins TRBV6-1 and TRBJ2-7, with TRBD1 matching 8 bases. CDR1 and CDR2 (germline): MNHNS, SASEGT. With 1 base clipped from V and 3 bases from J, the junction kept 8 bases outside the gene matches. CDR3 length: 16 amino acids. CDR3: CASSEERTGKLYEQYF. CDR3 bases: TGTGCCAGCAGTGAAGAGAGGACAGGGAAACTCTACGAGCAGTACTTC.

This clone was seen a single time. The chain links TRBV6-1 to TRBJ1-4, with D possibly being TRBD1 (5 bases). Trimming left V 4 bases short and J 0 bases short, with 15 bases between. Germline values: CDR1 MNHNS, CDR2 SASEGT. This CDR3 spans 17 amino acids. CDR3 residues: CASSGPGQGPTNEKLFF. As DNA, the CDR3 is TGTGCCAGCAGTGGGCCTGGGCAGGGACCAACTAATGAAAAACTGTTTTTT.

The rearrangement joins TRBV5-4 to TRBJ2-7; 10 bases map to TRBD2. This CDR3 comprises 14 residues. Germline V gene lookup returns CDR1 SGHNT and CDR2 YYREEE (reference sequence). With V trimmed by 4 bases and J by 2 bases, 3 bases remained unmatched. DNA of the CDR3: TGTGCCAGCAGCCTCCTAGCGGGGGCCTACGAGCAGTACTTC. This sequence encodes CASSLLAGAYEQYF.

The V and J genes are TRBV28 and TRBJ2-7; a weak D match, TRBD2 (6 bases). In germline, CDR1 is MDHEN, CDR2 SYDVKM. V was shortened by 6 bases and J by 2 bases, with 17 bases between the two germline ends. The CDR3 covers 15 residues. DNA of the CDR3: TGTGCCAGCAGCAAGACGGGAGCCCCTCCCTACGAGCAGTACTTC. Encoded protein: CASSKTGAPPYEQYF.

The chain links TRBV21-1 to TRBJ2-5; the tabulated D call, TRBD2, remains unverified against the DNA. TRBV21-1 is a known pseudogene. CDR3 length equals 13 residues. The CDR3 region has the DNA TGTGCCAGCCCCCCGCCGGGGGGGGAGACCCAGTACTTC. Its protein product is CASPPPGGETQYF.

V and J are TRBV4-1 and TRBJ1-2; 9 bases match TRBD1. Per the germline V gene, CDR1 is MGHRA and CDR2 is YSYEKL. V gave up 1 base and J gave up 2 bases; unmatched junction bases: 2. This CDR3 comprises 15 residues. The chain's CDR3 is CASSQGGTGNYGYTF. CDR3 in DNA: TGCGCCAGCAGCCAAGGCGGGACAGGGAACTATGGCTACACCTTC.

The chain recombines TRBV9 with TRBJ1-2; 8 bases align to TRBD1. This CDR3 has 12 amino acids. J gave up 8 bases and V 4 bases, and 4 bases lay outside the gene matches. CDR1 SGDLS and CDR2 YYNGEE come from the germline V gene. The CDR3 DNA reads TGTGCCAGCAGCCGGACAGGGTGGGGCTACACCTTC. Translating it yields CASSRTGWGYTF.

The chain carries TRBV6-6 and TRBJ1-6; the D is unclear. The CDR3 runs to 12 residues. CDR1 and CDR2 (germline): MNHNY, SVGAGI (reference sequence). Trimming stripped 7 bases from V and 9 bases from J, with 10 bases between. The CDR3 DNA is TGTGCCAGCACGCGCTGGGGTTCACCCCTCCACTTT. Amino acid sequence: CASTRWGSPLHF.

The rearrangement joins TRBV30 to TRBJ1-5; no firm D call. The CDR3 has 14 amino acids. V lost 5 bases, J lost 2 bases, and 13 bases lay in between. CDR1 and CDR2 from the germline V gene are GTSNPN and SVGIG (reference sequence). DNA of the CDR3: TGTGCCTGGGACCATGCCCCGGGCAATCAGCCCCAGCATTTT. It is translated as CAWDHAPGNQPQHF.

The chain has TRBV12-3 or TRBV12-4 and TRBJ2-3; no clear D. The V and J ends lost 6 bases and 2 bases respectively, with 9 bases between them. This CDR3 comprises 13 residues. This CDR3 reads CASRSPITDTQYF. DNA for the CDR3: TGTGCCAGCAGGTCTCCAATCACAGATACGCAGTATTTT.

The V gene is TRBV24-1, the J gene TRBJ2-5; TRBD1 matches 7 bases. Germline loops: CDR1 KGHDR, CDR2 SFDVKD. V trimming: 3 bases; J trimming: 2 bases; junction bases outside the gene matches: 5. The CDR3 covers 15 residues. As DNA, the CDR3 is TGTGCCACCAGTGATCCAGACAGGGAACAAGAGACCCAGTACTTC. It encodes CATSDPDREQETQYF.

This clone was seen only once. The chain joins TRBV5-1 to TRBJ1-5; D remains ambiguous. V was cut by 5 bases and J by 0 bases, with 12 bases left in between. The CDR3 extends over 15 amino acids. Germline V CDR1 and CDR2: SGHRS, YFSETQ. The CDR3 protein is CASREDGYSNQPQHF. The CDR3 DNA follows: TGCGCCAGCAGGGAGGACGGATATAGCAATCAGCCCCAGCATTTT.

In this sample, this clone turned up once. The rearrangement uses TRBV4-1 and TRBJ2-3, with D unclear. Germline CDR1 reads MGHRA; CDR2 reads YSYEKL. The V gene lost 1 base and the J gene lost 2 bases, with 10 bases spanning the gap. This CDR3 is 15 amino acids long. CDR3 region: CASSQGLFSTDTQYF. CDR3 nucleotide sequence: TGCGCCAGCAGCCAAGGCCTATTTTCCACAGATACGCAGTATTTT.

CDR3 in DNA: TGTGCCAGCCGTGGGACAGGGGGCGCCGATACGCAGTATTTT. This codes for CASRGTGGADTQYF. V and J are TRBV18 and TRBJ2-3, with 12 bases identical to TRBD1. Per germline, CDR1 KGHSH and CDR2 LQKENI. With 8 bases clipped from V and 6 bases from J, the junction kept 6 bases outside the gene matches. This CDR3 region has 14 residues.

Comments on this clone: An end of the junction does not agree with germline; a read error may underlie this. The chain has TRBV28 and TRBJ1-3; D remains unclear. The V gene's germline CDR1 is MDHEN and CDR2 SYDVKM. This CDR3 contains 14 residues. The CDR3: CASTAVSSRNTIYF. The DNA for the CDR3 is TGTGCCAGCACGGCGGTTAGCTCTAGAAACACCATATATTTT. The full variable domain, completed using reference TRBV28 and TRBJ1-3, is DVKVTQSSRYLVKRTGEKVFLECVQDMDHENMFWYRQDPGLGLRLIYFSYDVKMKEKGDIPEGYSVSREKKERFSLILESASTNQTSMYLCASTAVSSRNTIYFGEGSWLTVV.

This chain links TRBV11-2 with TRBJ2-3; tentatively, D is TRBD2 (6 bases). This CDR3 is 16 amino acids long. With 5 bases removed from V and 1 base from J, the gap between germline ends came to 16 bases. Per the germline V gene, CDR1 is SGHAT and CDR2 is FQNNGV. CDR3 protein: CASSRGARRGTDTQYF. DNA for the CDR3: TGTGCCAGCAGCCGTGGGGCTAGGAGGGGCACAGATACGCAGTATTTT.

The sample holds a few counts of this clone. The rearrangement uses TRBV4-1 and TRBJ1-3, with D unresolved. CDR1 MGHRA and CDR2 YSYEKL come from the germline V gene. The CDR3 contains 14 residues. The V and J ends lost 5 bases and 5 bases respectively, with 13 bases between them. The CDR3 reads CASSETQDRNTIYF. Written as DNA, the CDR3 is TGCGCCAGCAGCGAAACCCAGGACCGAAACACCATATATTTT.

The rearrangement uses TRBV3-1 (or the pseudogene TRBV3-2) and TRBJ2-7, with 9 nucleotides matching TRBD2. Germline V gene sequence: CDR1 LGHDT, CDR2 YNNKEL (reference sequence). CDR3 length equals 14 residues. V shed 3 bases and J 0 bases; nucleotides not matched to a gene: 0. The CDR3 DNA reads as TGTGCCAGCAGCCATAGCGGGAGCTCCTACGAGCAGTACTTC. Its translation is CASSHSGSSYEQYF.

The rearrangement joins TRBV27 to TRBJ1-2; 10 bases are shared with TRBD1. This CDR3 is built from 14 residues. Looked up from germline, CDR1 is MNHEY and CDR2 is SMNVEV (reference sequence). J lost 6 bases, V lost 2 bases, and 3 bases had no gene match. Written as DNA, the CDR3 is TGTGCCAGCAGTTTAGCCGGGACAGGGGATGGCTACACCTTC. Translating gives CASSLAGTGDGYTF.

The CDR3: CATSRDTANTGELFF. The CDR3, as DNA: TGTGCCACCAGCCGGGACACCGCGAACACCGGGGAGCTGTTTTTT. This chain links TRBV15 with TRBJ2-2, with a weak D call TRBD1 (6 bases). CDR1 and CDR2 (germline): LNHNV, YYDKDF (reference sequence). Trimming took off 5 bases at V and 0 bases at J, with 10 bases between the two ends. The CDR3 totals 15 residues. The full variable domain, its missing parts supplied by reference TRBV15 and TRBJ2-2, is DAMVIQNPRYQVTQFGKPVTLSCSQTLNHNVMYWYQQKSSQAPKLLFHYYDKDFNNEADTPDNFQSRRPNTSFCFLDIRSPGLGDTAMYLCATSRDTANTGELFFGEGSRLTVL.

The CDR3 nucleotides read TGTGCCAGCAGCGAGACCCTCGCACGGGCAGATACGCAGTATTTT. It translates to CASSETLARADTQYF. The chain uses TRBV7-3 and TRBJ2-3; D is uncertain. Trimming took 5 bases from V and 4 from J, leaving 16 bases between them. From germline, CDR1 is SGHTA and CDR2 FQGTGA. This CDR3 is 15 amino acids long. The whole variable domain, filled in from reference TRBV7-3 and TRBJ2-3, reads GAGVSQTPSNKVTEKGKYVELRCDPISGHTALYWYRQSLGQGPEFLIYFQGTGAADDSGLPNDRFFAVRPEGSVSTLKIQRTERGDSAVYLCASSETLARADTQYFGPGTRLTVL.

V gene TRBV7-3 combines with J gene TRBJ2-1; possibly TRBD2 for D (5 bases). CDR1 SGHTA and CDR2 FQGTGA come from the germline V gene. CDR3 size: 15 residues. V lost 5 bases to trimming and J lost 9 bases, with 20 bases between them. CDR3 nucleotides: TGTGCCAGCAGCCCCAGAACGGGGTCCCGCCGTGAGCAGTTCTTC. Translating gives CASSPRTGSRREQFF.

J is TRBJ1-6 and V is TRBV2; D uncertain. CDR1 and CDR2 (germline): SNHLY, FYNNEI. Trimming left V 7 bases short and J 7 bases short, with 8 bases between. The CDR3 consists of 12 residues. The CDR3 DNA reads TGTGCCAGCAACAGAGGAAATTCACCCCTCCACTTT. It yields the protein CASNRGNSPLHF.

The chain couples TRBV9 to TRBJ2-1; TRBD2 is a possible D gene (6 bases). The germline V gene encodes CDR1 SGDLS and CDR2 YYNGEE. Trimming left V 4 bases short and J 0 bases short, with 17 bases between. The CDR3 is 17 residues long. The CDR3: CASSLRGTVSSYNEQFF. In DNA, the CDR3 is TGTGCCAGCAGCCTTCGAGGGACTGTGAGCTCCTACAATGAGCAGTTCTTC.

The chain carries TRBV7-8 and TRBJ2-7, with a weak D call TRBD2 (5 bases). CDR3 length: 15 residues. In germline, CDR1 is SGHVS, CDR2 FQNEAQ. Deletions cut 7 bases from V and 5 bases from J, with 21 bases between. The chain's CDR3 is CASIPAVLAVHEQYF. The DNA of the CDR3 is TGTGCCAGCATCCCTGCGGTGCTAGCAGTCCACGAGCAGTACTTC.

The genes are TRBV19 and TRBJ2-7, with TRBD1 identical over 8 bases. Losses at the gene ends were 5 bases for V and 9 bases for J; bases not matched to a gene: 15. This CDR3 spans 15 amino acids. Germline CDR1 is LNHDA and CDR2 is SQIVND (reference sequence). The CDR3 DNA follows: TGTGCCAGTAGTGCCGGGACAGGTCCTCAAGTGTGGCAGTACTTC. This encodes CASSAGTGPQVWQYF.

This clone has just one count. The chain joins TRBV21-1 to TRBJ1-4. TRBV21-1 is a listed pseudogene. This CDR3 has 15 residues. The CDR3 nucleotides are TGTGCCAGCAGCAAAGGTCCGGCAACTAATGAAAAACTGTTTTTT. As protein: CASSKGPATNEKLFF.

The chain uses TRBV18 and TRBJ1-6; 7 bases map to TRBD1. Germline values: CDR1 KGHSH, CDR2 LQKENI. The CDR3 contains 16 residues. With V trimmed by 3 bases and J by 6 bases, 8 bases remained unmatched. CDR3 sequence reads: CASSPGTARTNSPLHF. The CDR3 bases are TGTGCCAGCTCACCCGGGACAGCCCGAACTAATTCACCCCTCCACTTT.